The T cell receptor beta chain described here comes from a study of blood T cell repertoires in COVID-19. Looking at the study overall: COVID-19 samples from acute and convalescent phases originated in the United States, Italy and Spain. PBMCs, B-cell-depleted T cells, or T cells provided the cDNA or gDNA that made up the material.

Original processing methods: From reference gene primer amplification, estimates of nucleated cell counts were derived. Using immunoSEQ multiplex PCR, the repertoire was profiled, and TCRdb retains in-frame clones only, with some absent. V, J and clone size derive from that table, while D and trimming were established from the DNA sequence. Of tens of thousands of clones in the sample, roughly 92% are singletons; the top ten hold under 4.5%. The CDR3 is made up of 15 amino acids. In germline, CDR1 is SEHNR, CDR2 FQNEAQ (reference sequence). The V gene lost 1 base and the J gene lost 8 bases, with 15 bases spanning the gap.

The TCR sequence derives from a man in his sixties with acute or convalescent COVID-19. The chain is built from TRBV7-9 and TRBJ1-3; the D gene is possibly TRBD1 (6 bases). The sequenced sample consisted of peripheral blood. The CDR3 protein is CASSLVTGRLDTIYF. The CDR3 region has the DNA TGTGCCAGCAGCTTAGTGACAGGTCGTCTGGACACCATATATTTT. Looking up the rest from reference TRBV7-9 and TRBJ1-3 gives the full variable domain: DTGVSQNPRHKITKRGQNVTFRCDPISEHNRLYWYRQTLGQGPEFLTYFQNEAQLEKSRLLSDRFSAERPKGSFSTLEIQRTEQGDSAMYLCASSLVTGRLDTIYFGEGSWLTVV.